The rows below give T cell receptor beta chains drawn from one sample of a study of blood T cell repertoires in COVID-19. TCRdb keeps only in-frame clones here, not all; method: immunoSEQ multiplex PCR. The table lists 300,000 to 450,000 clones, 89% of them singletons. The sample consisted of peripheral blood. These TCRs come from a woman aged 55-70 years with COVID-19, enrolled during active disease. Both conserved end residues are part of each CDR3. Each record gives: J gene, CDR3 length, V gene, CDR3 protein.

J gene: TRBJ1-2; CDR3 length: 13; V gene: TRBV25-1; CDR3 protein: CASSAAGGYGYTF
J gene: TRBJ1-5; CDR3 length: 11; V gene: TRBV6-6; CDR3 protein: CASGEDQPQHF
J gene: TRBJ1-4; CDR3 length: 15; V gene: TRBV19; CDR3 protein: CASTFGTEVGEKLFF
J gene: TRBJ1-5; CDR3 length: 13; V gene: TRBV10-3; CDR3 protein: CAISDSGNQPQHF
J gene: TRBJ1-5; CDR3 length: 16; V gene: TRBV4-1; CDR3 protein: CASSHLWGTGGQPQHF
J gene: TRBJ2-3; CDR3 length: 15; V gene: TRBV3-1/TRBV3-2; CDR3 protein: CASSQMGAILGTQYF
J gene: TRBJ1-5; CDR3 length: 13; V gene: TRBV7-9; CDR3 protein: CASSSQGSRPQHF
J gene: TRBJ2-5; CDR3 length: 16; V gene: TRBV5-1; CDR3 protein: CASSLAGQGAKETQYF
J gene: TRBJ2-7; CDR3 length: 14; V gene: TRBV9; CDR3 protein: CASSVGTGWDEQYF
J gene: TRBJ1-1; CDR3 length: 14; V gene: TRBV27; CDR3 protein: CASSPLPGNTEAFF
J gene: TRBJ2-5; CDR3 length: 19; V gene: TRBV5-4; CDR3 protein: CASSLAGGGAGPILGTQYF
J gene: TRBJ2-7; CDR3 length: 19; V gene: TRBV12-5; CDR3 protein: CASGFSPPVVRGESYEQYF
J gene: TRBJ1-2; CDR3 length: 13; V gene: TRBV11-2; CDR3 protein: CASSSPPDRDYTF
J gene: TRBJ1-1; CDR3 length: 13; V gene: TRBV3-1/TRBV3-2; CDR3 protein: CASSPTGASEAFF
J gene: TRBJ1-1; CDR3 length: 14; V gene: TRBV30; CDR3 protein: CAWKRGRMNTEAFF
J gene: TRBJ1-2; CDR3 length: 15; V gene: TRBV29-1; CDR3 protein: CSVQDRAAPFYGYTF
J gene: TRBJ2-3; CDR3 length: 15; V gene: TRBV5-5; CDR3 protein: CASSSGTGVPDTQYF
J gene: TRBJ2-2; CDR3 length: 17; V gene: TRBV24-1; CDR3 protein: CATSDTTGTGRTGELFF
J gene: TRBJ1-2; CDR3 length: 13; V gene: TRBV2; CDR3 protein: CATRRQGPYGYTF
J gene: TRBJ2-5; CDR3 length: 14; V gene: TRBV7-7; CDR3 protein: CASSSTGAGETQYF
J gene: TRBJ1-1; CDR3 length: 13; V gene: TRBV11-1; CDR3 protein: CASSRGQFTEAFF
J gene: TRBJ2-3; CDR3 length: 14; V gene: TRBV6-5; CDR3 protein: CASSSGGAPDTQYF
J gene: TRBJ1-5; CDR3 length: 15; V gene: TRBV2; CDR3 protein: CASSEAAGRNQPQHF
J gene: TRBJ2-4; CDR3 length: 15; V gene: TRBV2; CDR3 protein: CASRMTGTGKNIQYF